This T cell receptor (beta chain) was obtained from a study of T cell responses to AZD1222 COVID-19 vaccine. Overall study results and limits: Repertoire collection took place solely once the T cell response had peaked. Clonal diversity was possibly underestimated, and white British individuals and females predominated among donors.

This table comes from immunoSEQ multiplex PCR, and its TCRdb copy is limited to in-frame clones, with some not included. The table records 120,000 to 150,000 clones, 85% to 95% of them present only once. This clone was found a few times. The antigen remains undetermined. CDR1 and CDR2 from the germline V gene are LNHDA and SQIVND (reference sequence). The CDR3 has 12 residues. J gave up 5 bases and V 9 bases, and 2 bases lay outside the gene matches. The sample here was peripheral blood, taken on day 0 of MenACWY control vaccination. This TCR came from an adult in good health. The chain couples TRBV19 to TRBJ1-5, with TRBD1 matching over 9 bases. The DNA of the CDR3 is TGTGCCAGCCGACAGGGGGATCAGCCCCAGCATTTT. Translating gives CASRQGDQPQHF.